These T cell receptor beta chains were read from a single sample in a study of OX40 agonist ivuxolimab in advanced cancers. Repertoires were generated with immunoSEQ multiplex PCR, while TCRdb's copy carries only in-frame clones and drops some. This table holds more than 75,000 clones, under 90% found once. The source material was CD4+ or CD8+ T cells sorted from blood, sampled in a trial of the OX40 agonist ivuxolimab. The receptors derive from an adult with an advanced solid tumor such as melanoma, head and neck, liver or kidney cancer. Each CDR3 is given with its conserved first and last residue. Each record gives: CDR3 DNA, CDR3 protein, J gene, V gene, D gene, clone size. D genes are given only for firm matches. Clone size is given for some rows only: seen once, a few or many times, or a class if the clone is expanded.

CDR3 DNA: TGTGCCAGCAGACCGCCTAGCGGGAGGGCCGGCGAGCAGTACTTC
CDR3 protein: CASRPPSGRAGEQYF
J gene: TRBJ2-7
V gene: TRBV27
D gene: TRBD2
clone size: NA

CDR3 DNA: TGTGCCAGCAGCTTAGTCTTAGAGTATACTCCCTACGAGCAGTACTTC
CDR3 protein: CASSLVLEYTPYEQYF
J gene: TRBJ2-7
V gene: TRBV7-9
D gene: NA
clone size: NA

CDR3 DNA: TGTGCCAGCAGCAGGGACAGTGGGTTCAATGAGCAGTTCTTC
CDR3 protein: CASSRDSGFNEQFF
J gene: TRBJ2-1
V gene: TRBV7-2
D gene: TRBD1
clone size: NA

CDR3 DNA: TGTGCCAGCAGTCCCACAGGGGTCAGTCAGCCCCAGCATTTT
CDR3 protein: CASSPTGVSQPQHF
J gene: TRBJ1-5
V gene: TRBV28
D gene: TRBD1
clone size: NA

CDR3 DNA: TGTGCCAGCAGTTACTATCGCGCAGGGGTAAACACTGAAGCTTTCTTT
CDR3 protein: CASSYYRAGVNTEAFF
J gene: TRBJ1-1
V gene: TRBV6-5
D gene: NA
clone size: NA

CDR3 DNA: TGTGCCAGCAGTCCCCGGGGGAGGACTGGGGCCAACGTCCTGACTTTC
CDR3 protein: CASSPRGRTGANVLTF
J gene: TRBJ2-6
V gene: TRBV28
D gene: NA
clone size: once

CDR3 DNA: TGTGCCAGCATCTGGGTAGGGGAGGGCTACACCTTC
CDR3 protein: CASIWVGEGYTF
J gene: TRBJ1-2
V gene: TRBV2
D gene: NA
clone size: NA

CDR3 DNA: TGTGCCAGCAGCGTACAGGGGGCAAACATTCAGTACTTC
CDR3 protein: CASSVQGANIQYF
J gene: TRBJ2-4
V gene: TRBV5-4
D gene: TRBD1
clone size: once

CDR3 DNA: TGTGCCAGCAGCTTGGGACAGGTCAGCAATCAGCCCCAGCATTTT
CDR3 protein: CASSLGQVSNQPQHF
J gene: TRBJ1-5
V gene: TRBV5-6
D gene: NA
clone size: NA

CDR3 DNA: TGTGCCAGCAGCCGGACCGGGCAGTCCAATCAGCCCCAGCATTTT
CDR3 protein: CASSRTGQSNQPQHF
J gene: TRBJ1-5
V gene: TRBV7-9
D gene: NA
clone size: once

CDR3 DNA: TGTGCCAGCAGCTTAGTACCGGGACTCTGGGGCACTGAAGCTTTCTTT
CDR3 protein: CASSLVPGLWGTEAFF
J gene: TRBJ1-1
V gene: TRBV7-9
D gene: NA
clone size: NA

CDR3 DNA: TGCGCCAGCAGTGAGTCCGGGACAGGCTATCAGCCCCAGCATTTT
CDR3 protein: CASSESGTGYQPQHF
J gene: TRBJ1-5
V gene: TRBV10-1
D gene: TRBD1
clone size: NA

CDR3 DNA: TGTGCCAGCAGTGGTCGGGAAATCACTGAAGCTTTCTTT
CDR3 protein: CASSGREITEAFF
J gene: TRBJ1-1
V gene: TRBV6-1
D gene: NA
clone size: NA

CDR3 DNA: TGTGCCAGCAGTGAAGGGCCGCCCTATGGCTACACCTTC
CDR3 protein: CASSEGPPYGYTF
J gene: TRBJ1-2
V gene: TRBV2
D gene: NA
clone size: NA

CDR3 DNA: TGTGCTAGTGGTTTGGTACTTTCTCCAGGGTTCCAGACTGAAGCTTTCTTT
CDR3 protein: CASGLVLSPGFQTEAFF
J gene: TRBJ1-1
V gene: TRBV12-5
D gene: NA
clone size: NA

CDR3 DNA: TGTGCCAGCAGTTACTCAGGGACATCTACAGATACGCAGTATTTT
CDR3 protein: CASSYSGTSTDTQYF
J gene: TRBJ2-3
V gene: TRBV6-5
D gene: NA
clone size: NA

CDR3 DNA: TGTGCCACCCGGGACAGCGGAGGATCTGGAAACACCATATATTTT
CDR3 protein: CATRDSGGSGNTIYF
J gene: TRBJ1-3
V gene: TRBV6-5
D gene: TRBD1
clone size: NA

CDR3 DNA: TGTGCCAGCAGTGAATGGGGTAGCAATCAGCCCCAGCATTTT
CDR3 protein: CASSEWGSNQPQHF
J gene: TRBJ1-5
V gene: TRBV2
D gene: NA
clone size: NA

CDR3 DNA: TGTGCCAGCAGTCTCCGAGGGAGCAATCAGCCCCAGCATTTT
CDR3 protein: CASSLRGSNQPQHF
J gene: TRBJ1-5
V gene: TRBV2
D gene: NA
clone size: NA

CDR3 DNA: TGTGCCAGCAGTTACCCCGACAGGCGCATGAACACTGAAGCTTTCTTT
CDR3 protein: CASSYPDRRMNTEAFF
J gene: TRBJ1-1
V gene: TRBV6-5
D gene: NA
clone size: NA

CDR3 DNA: TGTGCCAGCAGACTACAGGGGGCGGCAGATACGCAGTATTTT
CDR3 protein: CASRLQGAADTQYF
J gene: TRBJ2-3
V gene: TRBV6-1
D gene: TRBD1
clone size: NA

CDR3 DNA: TGTGCCAGCAGCTTCGGTAGGGAGAACACCGGGGAGCTGTTTTTT
CDR3 protein: CASSFGRENTGELFF
J gene: TRBJ2-2
V gene: TRBV5-4
D gene: NA
clone size: NA

CDR3 DNA: TGTGCCATCAGTGAGCCTAATGAAAAACTGTTTTTT
CDR3 protein: CAISEPNEKLFF
J gene: TRBJ1-4
V gene: TRBV10-3
D gene: NA
clone size: many

CDR3 DNA: TGTGCCAGCAGTTCCTACAGGGGCCAAAGACAAGAGACCCAGTACTTC
CDR3 protein: CASSSYRGQRQETQYF
J gene: TRBJ2-5
V gene: TRBV27
D gene: TRBD1
clone size: NA

CDR3 DNA: TGTGCCAGCCGGATGGCAGGGAGAAACAATGAGCAGTTCTTC
CDR3 protein: CASRMAGRNNEQFF
J gene: TRBJ2-1
V gene: TRBV6-5
D gene: NA
clone size: NA

CDR3 DNA: TGTGCCAGCAGTAAACTCGGGACACAACTCCTTGGCTACACCTTC
CDR3 protein: CASSKLGTQLLGYTF
J gene: TRBJ1-2
V gene: TRBV6-5
D gene: NA
clone size: NA

CDR3 DNA: TGTGCCAGCAGTTGGGAGGGTCCAGATACGCAGTATTTT
CDR3 protein: CASSWEGPDTQYF
J gene: TRBJ2-3
V gene: TRBV27
D gene: TRBD2
clone size: once

CDR3 DNA: TGTGCCAGCAAGGACAATGAGCAGTTCTTC
CDR3 protein: CASKDNEQFF
J gene: TRBJ2-1
V gene: TRBV9
D gene: NA
clone size: once

CDR3 DNA: TGTGCCAGCAGCTTAGATGTGGGAGCAATAGGTGAGCAGTTCTTC
CDR3 protein: CASSLDVGAIGEQFF
J gene: TRBJ2-1
V gene: TRBV11-2
D gene: NA
clone size: NA